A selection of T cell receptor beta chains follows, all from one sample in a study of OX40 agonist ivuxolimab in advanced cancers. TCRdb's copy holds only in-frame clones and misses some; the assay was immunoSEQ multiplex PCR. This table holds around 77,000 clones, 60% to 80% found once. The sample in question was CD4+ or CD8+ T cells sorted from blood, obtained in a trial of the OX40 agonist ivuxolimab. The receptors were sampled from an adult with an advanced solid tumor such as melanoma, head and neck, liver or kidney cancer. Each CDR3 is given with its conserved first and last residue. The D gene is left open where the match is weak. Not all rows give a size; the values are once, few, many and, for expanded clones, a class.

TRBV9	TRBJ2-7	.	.	CASSVGGTFSSYEQYF	TGTGCCAGCAGCGTAGGGGGCACTTTCAGCTCCTACGAGCAGTACTTC
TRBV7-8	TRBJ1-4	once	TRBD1	CASSLVQDRGVAKLFF	TGTGCCAGCAGCTTAGTTCAGGACAGGGGGGTTGCAAAACTGTTTTTT
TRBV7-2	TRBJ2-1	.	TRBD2	CASSGRASSYNEQFF	TGTGCCAGCAGCGGGAGGGCCAGCTCCTACAATGAGCAGTTCTTC
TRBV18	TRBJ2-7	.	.	CASSTGGLPYEQYF	TGTGCCAGCTCAACCGGAGGATTACCCTACGAGCAGTACTTC
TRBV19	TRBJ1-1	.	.	CASSMFHTEAFF	TGTGCCAGTAGTATGTTCCACACTGAAGCTTTCTTT
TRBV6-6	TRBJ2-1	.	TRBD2	CASRSTSGGLYEQFF	TGTGCCAGCAGAAGTACTAGCGGGGGTTTATATGAGCAGTTCTTC
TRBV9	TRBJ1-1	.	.	CASSSRGDGNTEAFF	TGTGCCAGCAGCTCCCGTGGCGACGGGAACACTGAAGCTTTCTTT
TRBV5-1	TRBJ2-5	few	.	CASSLDGRGETQYF	TGCGCCAGCAGCTTGGACGGTAGAGGGGAGACCCAGTACTTC
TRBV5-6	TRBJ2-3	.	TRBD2	CASSLELAGGFTDTQYF	TGTGCCAGCAGCTTGGAGCTAGCGGGGGGATTCACAGATACGCAGTATTTT
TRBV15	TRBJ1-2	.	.	CATSRDGTLSSYGYTF	TGTGCCACCAGCAGAGATGGTACGTTATCCAGCTATGGCTACACCTTC
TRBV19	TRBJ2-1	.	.	CASSTAGWAEQFF	TGTGCCAGTAGTACGGCGGGGTGGGCTGAGCAGTTCTTC
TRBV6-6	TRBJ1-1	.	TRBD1	CASSYTQGAGAFF	TGTGCCAGCAGTTACACGCAGGGGGCTGGGGCTTTCTTT
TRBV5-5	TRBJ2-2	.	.	CASSQTTRGELFF	TGTGCCAGCAGCCAAACCACCCGGGGGGAGCTGTTTTTT
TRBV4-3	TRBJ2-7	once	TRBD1	CASSQALGQGGYEQYF	TGCGCCAGCAGCCAAGCCCTTGGACAGGGCGGGTACGAGCAGTACTTC
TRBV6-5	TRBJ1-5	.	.	CASRLGTDSNQPQHF	TGTGCCAGCAGATTAGGAACAGATAGCAATCAGCCCCAGCATTTT
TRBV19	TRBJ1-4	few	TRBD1	CASSPAGGEKLFF	TGTGCCAGTAGTCCCGCAGGGGGAGAAAAACTGTTTTTT
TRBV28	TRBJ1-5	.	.	CASTSHRGSKQPQHF	TGTGCCAGCACCTCTCATAGGGGGAGCAAACAGCCCCAGCATTTT
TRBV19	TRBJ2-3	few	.	CASSRPGTDTQYF	TGTGCCAGTAGTCGCCCAGGGACAGATACGCAGTATTTT
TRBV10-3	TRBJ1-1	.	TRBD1	CAPSTGANMNTEAFF	TGTGCCCCCTCGACAGGGGCGAATATGAACACTGAAGCTTTCTTT
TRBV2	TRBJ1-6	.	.	CASRPSSYNSPLHF	TGTGCCAGCAGACCGAGCTCCTATAATTCACCCCTCCACTTT
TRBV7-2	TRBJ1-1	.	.	CASSEYTEAFF	TGTGCCAGCAGCGAATACACTGAAGCTTTCTTT
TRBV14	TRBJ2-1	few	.	CASSQDPPWAQPYNNEQFF	TGTGCCAGCAGCCAAGACCCACCATGGGCACAACCATACAACAATGAGCAGTTCTTC
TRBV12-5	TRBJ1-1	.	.	CASGSLWTLGEKKGNTEAFF	TGTGCTAGTGGTTCCCTTTGGACCCTTGGAGAGAAAAAGGGAAACACTGAAGCTTTCTTT
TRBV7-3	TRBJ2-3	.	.	CASSLGTRGLTDTQYF	TGTGCCAGCAGCTTAGGGACTCGGGGGCTCACAGATACGCAGTATTTT
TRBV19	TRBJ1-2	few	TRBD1	CASKAGGIGYGYTF	TGTGCCAGTAAAGCAGGGGGTATTGGCTATGGCTACACCTTC
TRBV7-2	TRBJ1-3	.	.	CASSLGSSSGNTIYF	TGTGCCAGCAGCTTAGGTTCGAGCTCTGGAAACACCATATATTTT
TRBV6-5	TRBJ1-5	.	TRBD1	CASSSLQGAGYQPQHF	TGTGCCAGCAGTTCCCTACAGGGGGCAGGATATCAGCCCCAGCATTTT
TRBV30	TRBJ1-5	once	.	CAWSEASLLNQPQHF	TGTGCCTGGAGTGAAGCCTCCCTTCTCAATCAGCCCCAGCATTTT
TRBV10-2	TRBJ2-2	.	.	CASARARNTGELFF	TGCGCCAGCGCGAGGGCCCGGAACACCGGGGAGCTGTTTTTT
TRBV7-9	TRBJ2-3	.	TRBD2	CASSSTLAGTVTDTQYF	TGTGCCAGCAGCTCAACACTAGCGGGAACCGTCACAGATACGCAGTATTTT
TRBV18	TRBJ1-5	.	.	CASSPGGVLAQPQHF	TGTGCCAGCTCACCTGGCGGTGTACTGGCTCAGCCCCAGCATTTT
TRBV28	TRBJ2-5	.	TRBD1	CASRVRGRETQYF	TGTGCCAGCAGGGTCAGGGGGCGGGAGACCCAGTACTTC
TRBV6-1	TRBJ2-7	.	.	CASTLGQSYEQYF	TGTGCCAGCACCCTCGGGCAGAGCTACGAGCAGTACTTC
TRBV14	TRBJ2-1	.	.	CASSQATGKGNEQFF	TGTGCCAGCAGCCAAGCTACAGGGAAAGGCAATGAGCAGTTCTTC
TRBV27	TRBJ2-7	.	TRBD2	CASSSGGGPYEQYF	TGTGCCAGCAGTTCCGGGGGGGGGCCCTACGAGCAGTACTTC
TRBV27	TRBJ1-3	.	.	CASSLSFGSSGNTIYF	TGTGCCAGCAGTTTATCTTTCGGGAGCTCTGGAAACACCATATATTTT
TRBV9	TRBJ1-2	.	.	CASSQGPTLEYGYTF	TGTGCCAGCAGCCAGGGCCCAACGCTGGAGTATGGCTACACCTTC
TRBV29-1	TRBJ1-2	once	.	CSVESLDGGRGYTF	TGCAGCGTTGAATCCTTGGACGGGGGAAGAGGCTACACCTTC
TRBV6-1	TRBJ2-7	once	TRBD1	CASSELQGASEQYF	TGTGCCAGCAGTGAGCTACAGGGGGCAAGTGAGCAGTACTTC
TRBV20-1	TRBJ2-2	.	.	CSARDAGELFF	TGCAGTGCTAGAGATGCCGGGGAGCTGTTTTTT
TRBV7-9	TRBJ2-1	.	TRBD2	CASSFSWTSVYNEQFF	TGTGCCAGCAGCTTTTCGTGGACTAGCGTATACAATGAGCAGTTCTTC
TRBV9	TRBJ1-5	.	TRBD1	CASSKGAENQPQHF	TGTGCCAGCAGCAAGGGGGCGGAAAATCAGCCCCAGCATTTT
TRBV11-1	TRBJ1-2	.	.	CASSRDGNRYGYTF	TGTGCCAGCAGCCGGGACGGCAATCGCTATGGCTACACCTTC
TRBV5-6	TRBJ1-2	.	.	CASSLYYGYTF	TGTGCCAGCAGCTTGTACTATGGCTACACCTTC
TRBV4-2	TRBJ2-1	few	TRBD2	CASSQDLTSGRGEQFF	TGTGCCAGCAGCCAAGATCTGACTAGCGGGAGGGGTGAGCAGTTCTTC
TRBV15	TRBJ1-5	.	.	CATSRDLASPRSNQPQHF	TGTGCCACCAGCAGAGATCTAGCCAGCCCGCGGAGCAATCAGCCCCAGCATTTT
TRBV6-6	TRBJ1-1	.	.	CASTIRTENTEAFF	TGTGCCAGCACTATACGGACAGAAAACACTGAAGCTTTCTTT
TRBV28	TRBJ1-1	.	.	CASSGSGTANTEAFF	TGTGCCAGCAGTGGCTCCGGGACGGCGAACACTGAAGCTTTCTTT
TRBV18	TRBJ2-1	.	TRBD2	CASSRASGRGQYEQFF	TGTGCCAGCTCAAGGGCTAGCGGGAGGGGACAGTATGAGCAGTTCTTC
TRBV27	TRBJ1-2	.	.	CASSLNTRGAGYTF	TGTGCCAGCAGTTTGAACACCCGTGGGGCTGGCTACACCTTC
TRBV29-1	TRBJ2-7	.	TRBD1	CSVAGTGGGEQYF	TGCAGCGTTGCCGGGACAGGGGGGGGCGAGCAGTACTTC
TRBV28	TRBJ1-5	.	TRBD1	CASSLPYDRDTQHF	TGTGCCAGCAGTTTACCCTATGACAGGGATACGCAGCATTTT
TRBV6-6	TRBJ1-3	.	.	CASSSGWGARNTIYF	TGTGCCAGCAGTTCGGGATGGGGGGCTCGGAACACCATATATTTT
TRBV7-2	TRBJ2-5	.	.	CASSTRTEETQYF	TGTGCCAGCAGCACCCGGACTGAAGAGACCCAGTACTTC
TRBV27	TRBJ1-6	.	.	CASSSSITYNSPLHF	TGTGCCAGCAGTTCTTCCATCACCTATAATTCACCCCTCCACTTT
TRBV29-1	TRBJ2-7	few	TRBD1	CSVAPSRDRGWQYF	TGCAGCGTTGCCCCTTCCCGGGACAGGGGATGGCAGTACTTC
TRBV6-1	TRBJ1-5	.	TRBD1	CASYGQGGNQPQHF	TGTGCCAGTTACGGACAGGGAGGGAATCAGCCCCAGCATTTT
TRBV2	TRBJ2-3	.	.	CASSLRGADTDTQYF	TGTGCCAGCTCTCTCCGGGGGGCAGACACAGATACGCAGTATTTT
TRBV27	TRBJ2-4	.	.	CASICGRRTKNIQYF	TGTGCCAGCATATGCGGAAGGCGGACCAAAAACATTCAGTACTTC
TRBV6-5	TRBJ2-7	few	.	CASSRDTYEQYF	TGTGCCAGCAGCCGTGACACCTACGAGCAGTACTTC